Listed here is a single T cell receptor (beta chain). In its sample, this clone was seen a few times. Its specific antigen is unknown. Per-nucleotide qualities are absent, and no much larger clonotype sits a single base away. This sample is drawn from a study of cytotoxic CD8 clonotypes in ibrutinib-treated CLL (dated by TCRdb to the early 2020s). In terms of the full investigation: The cohort included roughly 15 treatment-naive and eleven to twelve relapsed/refractory patients; approximately 17 were IGHV unmutated. Responses were partial in roughly 24 patients and complete in 2; after median about 63 months follow-up, about 14 stayed in remission and some twelve progressed. Response samples were obtained after a median of approximately eleven months of treatment, with a range of about 6 to 40 months. Samples averaged roughly 260,000 productive templates and approximately 100,000 productive rearrangements. Longitudinal samples were available for about 30% of the roughly 90 trial participants. Cryopreserved peripheral blood mononuclear cells were collected at three points: before therapy, at response, and at either sustained remission or disease progression. Patients were still on ibrutinib when every remission and progressive disease sample was collected. General findings and caveats noted by the study authors: Public clonotypes were rare and either contracted or stayed stable during treatment, and the rise in clonality at ibrutinib response reflected the expansion of private clonotypes. Clonality rose at ibrutinib response, remained stable during sustained remission, and dropped back toward baseline at progression. Sustained-remission and progressing patients did not have matched sampling times, and lymph node repertoires were not examined. Baseline clonality exceeded that of age-matched healthy donors and correlated strongly with circulating CD8+ T-cell counts.

CDR3 length: 15 amino acids, cysteine to phenylalanine. The CDR3 DNA has 45 bases and is translated from base 1. Looking up the germline V gene yields CDR1 SGHTA and CDR2 FQGNSA. Here V drops 4 bases and J drops 3 bases, and the junction holds 5 bases not matched to any gene. Roughly 1.9 micrograms of genomic DNA were extracted from cryopreserved PBMCs for TCR beta library preparation. Longitudinal blood samples from CLL patients on ibrutinib monotherapy underwent high-throughput TCR beta sequencing. The patients were enrolled in a single-center, open-label phase 2 trial of ibrutinib monotherapy. Each clonotype received, on average, around 10x coverage in deep resolution sequencing performed on a MiSeq, where the target depth lay between 1 in 1 million and 1 in 200,000 T cells. The immunoSEQ hsTCRB Kit was used to generate TCR beta libraries. For the original study's pipeline: Data were analyzed with ImmunoSEQ Data Assistant and ImmunoSEQ Analyzer, with V, D and J genes assigned per IMGT definitions. Clonality, which ranges from 0 to 1, was calculated by subtracting the normalized Shannon entropy of productive rearrangement frequencies from one. Only overrepresented clonotypes making up at least 0.05% of the repertoire of each patient were included in the public clonotype analysis. Thirteen age-matched healthy donor repertoires from immuneACCESS were used as controls for clonality. TCRdb re-hosts the immuneACCESS table, in-frame sequences only. Its copies lack some clones; in the studies checked, an unresolved V gene accounts for under half of them, and the cause for the rest is not known. V, J and clone size are taken as reported in that table, and D and trimming were inferred from the DNA itself. The sample data list approximately 350,000 clones, and over 55% of these were observed just once. 6.3% of the sample is held by the ten biggest clonotypes.

The chain uses TRBV7-2 and TRBJ2-2; 7 central bases correspond to TRBD1. The source of this sequence is a human donor with chronic lymphocytic leukemia. The sample in question was PBMCs, obtained after 36 months of ibrutinib treatment. The CDR3 in this case is CASSSTGADTGELFF. The sequenced DNA: TGTGCCAGCAGCTCAACAGGGGCCGACACCGGGGAGCTGTTTTTT.